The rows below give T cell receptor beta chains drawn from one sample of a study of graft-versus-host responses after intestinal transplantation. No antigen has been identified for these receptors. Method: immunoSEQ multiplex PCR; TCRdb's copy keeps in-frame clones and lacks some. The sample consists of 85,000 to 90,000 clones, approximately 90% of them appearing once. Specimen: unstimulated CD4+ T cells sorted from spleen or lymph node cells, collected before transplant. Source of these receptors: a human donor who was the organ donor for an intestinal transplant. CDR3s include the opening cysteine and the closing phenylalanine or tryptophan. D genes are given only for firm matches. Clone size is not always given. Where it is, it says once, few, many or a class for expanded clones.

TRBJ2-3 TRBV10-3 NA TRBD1 TGTGCCATCGGCCTTTCGGACAGGGCAAGCAGGGATACGCAGTATTTT CAIGLSDRASRDTQYF
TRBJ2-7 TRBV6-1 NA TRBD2 TGTGCCAGCGGATTTAGCGGGGGGACCTCCTACGAGCAGTACTTC CASGFSGGTSYEQYF
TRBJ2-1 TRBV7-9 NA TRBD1 TGTGCCAGCAATCTACGGGACAGAGGATACAATGAGCAGTTCTTC CASNLRDRGYNEQFF
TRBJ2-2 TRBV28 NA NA TGTGCCAGTAACGGGGCGGGGCAGAACACCGGGGAGCTGTTTTTT CASNGAGQNTGELFF
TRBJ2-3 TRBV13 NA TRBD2 TGTGCCAGCAGACGAGCGGGGGGGCCAGATACGCAGTATTTT CASRRAGGPDTQYF
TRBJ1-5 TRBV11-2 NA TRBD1 TGTGCCAGCAACCTGCTTAATATAGGACAGGTCGGAGTCAATCAGCCCCAGCATTTT CASNLLNIGQVGVNQPQHF
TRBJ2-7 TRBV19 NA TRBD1 TGTGCCAGTAGTCAAGGGACAGGGAGTTACGAGCAGTACTTC CASSQGTGSYEQYF
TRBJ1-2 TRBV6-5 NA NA TGTGCCAGCAGCCGCGGGACCACACCTAACTATGGCTACACCTTC CASSRGTTPNYGYTF
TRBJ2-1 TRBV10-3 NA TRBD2 TGTGCCATCAACGCGGGAGCCCCCGATGAGCAGTTCTTC CAINAGAPDEQFF
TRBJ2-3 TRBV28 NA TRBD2 TGTGCCAGCAGCTCCAGACTAGCGGACGAGCTGGATACGCAGTATTTT CASSSRLADELDTQYF
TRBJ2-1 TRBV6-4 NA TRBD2 TGTGCCAGCAGCGCGGCGGGAGGGGCCTGGAATGAGCAGTTCTTC CASSAAGGAWNEQFF
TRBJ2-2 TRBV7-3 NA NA TGTGCCAGCTCCCCCCGATCGGCCGGGGAGCTGTTTTTT CASSPRSAGELFF
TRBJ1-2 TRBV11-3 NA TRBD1 TGTGCCAGCAGCGCCCGACAGGGGGCGGCCTATGGCTACACCTTC CASSARQGAAYGYTF
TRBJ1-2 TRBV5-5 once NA TGTGCCAGCAGCTTGGAGCGGGCTAACTATGGCTACACCTTC CASSLERANYGYTF
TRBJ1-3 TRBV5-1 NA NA TGCGCCAGCAGCTTACGGGGTCTCTCTGGAAACACCATATATTTT CASSLRGLSGNTIYF